The 30 T cell receptor beta chains presented below share a single source sample, sequenced in a study of post-analysis software for immune sequencing data. Regarding the study as a whole: With TRBV5-6, TRBV5-1 and TRBV20-1 included, about five TRBV segments were more frequent in patients than in controls.

Built from TCR beta cDNA, the libraries had unique molecular identifiers in them. One entry per CDR3 protein results from TCRdb running MiXCR on the PCR reads. The data contain 150,000 to 200,000 distinct CDR3 sequences, 30% of them singletons. These TCRs are of unknown antigen specificity. Sequenced material: blood. The receptors come from a girl between 5 and 17 years old with multiple sclerosis.

This clonotype came up a few times. The chain employs TRBV6-5 and TRBJ1-6; a possible D gene is TRBD1 (6 bases). CDR1 and CDR2 from the germline V gene are MNHEY and SVGAGI. The V gene lost 4 bases and the J gene lost 7 bases, with 14 bases spanning the gap. The CDR3 has 15 amino acids. The CDR3 loop reads CASSWNRERNSPLHF. The CDR3 nucleotides are TGTGCCAGCAGTTGGAACAGGGAAAGGAATTCACCCCTCCACTTT.

This clonotype has a handful of counts. V and J are TRBV14 and TRBJ2-7, with D tentatively TRBD1 or TRBD2 (5 bases each). Germline V lookup: CDR1 SGHDN, CDR2 FVKESK. The CDR3 runs to 14 residues. Trimming took 2 bases from V and 11 from J, leaving 19 bases between them. The CDR3 sequence is CASSQHPAGAPEYF. CDR3 in DNA: TGTGCCAGCAGCCAACACCCTGCCGGGGCGCCGGAGTACTTC.

In this sample, this clonotype turned up a few times. This chain uses TRBV28 with TRBJ2-7; 10 bases are shared with TRBD1. Trimming took 6 bases from V and 7 from J; bases not matched to a gene: 12. The CDR3 is made up of 15 amino acids. Per germline, CDR1 MDHEN and CDR2 SYDVKM. Here the CDR3 reads CASSGDRGLMNEQYF. CDR3 DNA: TGTGCCAGCAGCGGTGACAGGGGGCTTATGAATGAGCAGTACTTC.

This clonotype appeared many times. The chain recombines TRBV28 with TRBJ2-1; 8 bases agree with TRBD2. Germline assignment: CDR1 MDHEN and CDR2 SYDVKM. V shed 6 bases, J shed 7 bases, and the junction held 14 bases outside the gene matches. The CDR3 sequence is 16 residues long. The CDR3 here is CASRATGTRGPNEQFF. For the CDR3, the DNA is TGTGCCAGCAGGGCTACCGGGACTAGGGGCCCAAATGAGCAGTTCTTC.

The sample holds many counts of this clonotype. This rearrangement joins TRBV29-1 to TRBJ2-3; D might be TRBD1 (5 bases). There are 11 residues in the CDR3. V lost 7 bases, J lost 14 bases, and 19 bases lay in between. Germline values: CDR1 SQVTM, CDR2 ANQGSEA. The CDR3, as DNA: TGCAGCGCATTAAGAGAAACAGGAACGTATTTT. It translates to CSALRETGTYF.

This clonotype has only a few counts. The chain links TRBV25-1 to TRBJ2-3, with D uncertain. Per the germline V gene, CDR1 is MGHDK and CDR2 is SYGVNS. Trimming shortened V by 6 bases and J by 8 bases, and 9 bases separated the two germline ends. This CDR3 region has 11 residues. The DNA for the CDR3 is TGTGCCAGCAGGGGCCAAGGTACGCAGTATTTT. It yields the protein CASRGQGTQYF.

V usage is TRBV7-9 and J usage is TRBJ1-6; D is unclear. V gave up 5 bases and J gave up 2 bases, with 7 bases separating them. The CDR3 loop spans 14 amino acids. Germline V CDR1 and CDR2: SEHNR, FQNEAQ (reference sequence). CDR3 region: CASSLPAYNSPLHF. CDR3 DNA sequence: TGTGCCAGCAGCCTTCCAGCCTATAATTCACCCCTCCACTTT.

V gene TRBV13 combines with J gene TRBJ1-1; tentatively, D is TRBD1 (5 bases). The V end was cut by 4 bases, the J end by 8 bases, with 23 bases between. This CDR3 has 16 residues. Germline lookup yields CDR1 PRHDT and CDR2 FYEKMQ (reference sequence). Here the CDR3 reads CASSWEPGPSRKEAFF. The CDR3 DNA sequence: TGTGCCAGCAGCTGGGAACCGGGACCCAGTCGGAAAGAAGCTTTCTTT.

This clonotype was recorded at least ten times. The rearrangement uses TRBV4-2 and TRBJ1-2; 11 bases map to TRBD1. The CDR3 covers 13 residues. The J segment lost 6 bases and the V segment lost 3 bases, leaving 0 bases of the junction unmatched. Germline CDR1 is LGHNA and CDR2 is YNFKEQ. The CDR3 bases are TGTGCCAGCAGCCAGGGACAGGGGGATGGCTACACCTTC. Translating gives CASSQGQGDGYTF.

For this clonotype: Given a much more abundant clone one base away, this may be a read error. The genes are TRBV5-1 and TRBJ2-5, with D tentatively TRBD2 (5 bases). There are 14 residues in the CDR3. Germline CDR1 is SGHRS and CDR2 is YFSETQ. Written as DNA, the CDR3 is TGCACCAGCAGCTTGTCCGGGGATTGGGAGACCCAGTACTTC. This gives the protein CTSSLSGDWETQYF. The full variable domain, its missing parts supplied by reference TRBV5-1 and TRBJ2-5, is KAGVTQTPRYLIKTRGQQVTLSCSPISGHRSVSWYQQTPGQGLQFLFEYFSETQRNKGNFPGRFSGRQFSNSRSEMNVSTLELGDSALYLCTSSLSGDWETQYFGPGTRLLVL.

The table lists this clonotype with a few counts. Germline and junction disagree at one end, which may indicate a read error. This rearrangement joins TRBV5-6 to TRBJ2-1; the D gene is possibly TRBD2 (5 bases). The germline V gene has CDR1 SGHDT and CDR2 YYEEEE. The CDR3 loop spans 14 amino acids. CDR3 nucleotides: TGTGCCAGCAGCTTGACCAGCGGTTACAATGAGCGGTTCTTC. This sequence encodes CASSLTSGYNERFF.

Only a few counts were recorded for this clonotype. V is TRBV10-1 and J is TRBJ2-1; no clear D. V lost 0 bases to trimming and J lost 7 bases, with 10 bases between them. The CDR3 extends over 14 amino acids. Germline V CDR1 and CDR2: WNHNN, SYGVQD (reference sequence). Here the CDR3 DNA reads TGCGCCAGCAGTGAGTCGGGCCCTGGGAATGAGCAGTTCTTC. This sequence encodes CASSESGPGNEQFF.

This sequence joins TRBV2 and TRBJ1-1, with 7 bases matching TRBD1. This CDR3 has 14 residues. V was pared by 1 base and J by 8 bases, with 7 bases of the junction left unmatched. Germline V gene sequence: CDR1 SNHLY, CDR2 FYNNEI. The DNA of the CDR3 is TGTGCCAGCAGTGAAGAGGCAGGGGGTCCGGAAGCTTTCTTT. Its protein product is CASSEEAGGPEAFF.

This clonotype came up a few times. CDR3 amino acids: CASSLAVSYEQYF. The DNA for the CDR3 is TGTGCCAGCAGTTTGGCTGTCTCTTACGAGCAGTACTTC. The rearrangement uses TRBV27 and TRBJ2-7; D is uncertain. CDR1 is MNHEY, CDR2 SMNVEV, per germline (reference sequence). V dropped 3 bases and J dropped 4 bases, with 10 bases sitting between them. The CDR3 extends over 13 amino acids.

This clonotype was seen repeatedly, ten times or more. The chain employs TRBV7-6 and TRBJ1-2; TRBD1 is a possible D gene (6 bases). Trimming pared 1 base from V and 9 bases from J, leaving 12 bases between. Germline V gene data show CDR1 as SGHVS and CDR2 as FNYEAQ. The CDR3 sequence is 13 residues long. In DNA form, the CDR3 reads TGTGCCAGCAGCTTAGACGGCGACAGGAGCTACACCTTC. It specifies CASSLDGDRSYTF.

This rearrangement joins TRBV10-1 to TRBJ1-5, with D possibly matching TRBD1 (5 bases). The CDR3 is made up of 13 amino acids. The V and J ends lost 3 bases and 5 bases respectively, with 8 bases between them. Germline lookup yields CDR1 WNHNN and CDR2 SYGVQD (reference sequence). The CDR3 loop reads CASSERGYQPQHF. The CDR3 bases are TGCGCCAGCAGTGAAAGGGGATATCAGCCCCAGCATTTT.

This clonotype was seen ten or more times. V gene TRBV6-6 combines with J gene TRBJ1-5, with D hard to call. The CDR3 spans 13 residues. Deletions cut 5 bases from V and 1 base from J, with 6 bases between. Germline values: CDR1 MNHNY, CDR2 SVGAGI (reference sequence). The CDR3 spells CASSGLSNQPQHF. In DNA form, the CDR3 reads TGTGCCAGCAGTGGGCTGAGCAATCAGCCCCAGCATTTT.

This clonotype was counted a few times. A much bigger clone sits one base away, suggesting this may be a read error. V and J are TRBV12-3 or TRBV12-4 and TRBJ2-6; tentatively, D is TRBD1 (5 bases). CDR3 length equals 14 residues. Trimming left V 8 bases short and J 0 bases short, with 8 bases between. The CDR3 DNA reads TGTGCCAGCCTACAGGACTCTGGGGCCAACGTCCTGACTTTC. This encodes CASLQDSGANVLTF.

The sample holds many counts of this clonotype. The chain uses TRBV7-7 and TRBJ2-1; a weak D match, TRBD2 (5 bases). The CDR3 is 13 amino acids. Trimming shortened V by 5 bases and J by 6 bases, and 11 bases separated the two germline ends. Germline CDR1 and CDR2: SSHAT and FNYEAQ (reference sequence). DNA of the CDR3: TGTGCCAGCAGCCATAGCGCCGGCAATGAGCAGTTCTTC. Protein: CASSHSAGNEQFF.

The chain links TRBV2 to TRBJ2-7; D might be TRBD1 or TRBD2, each matching 5 bases. Per the germline V gene, CDR1 is SNHLY and CDR2 is FYNNEI. V dropped 7 bases and J dropped 0 bases, with 19 bases sitting between them. The length of the CDR3 is 16 residues. CDR3 sequence reads: CASNDVGDPDSYEQYF. CDR3 nucleotides: TGTGCCAGCAATGACGTCGGGGACCCAGACTCCTACGAGCAGTACTTC.

A note on this clonotype: A much larger clone differs by one base, so this may be a read error. The J gene is TRBJ2-1, the V gene TRBV15, with 11 bases lining up with TRBD2. The germline gives CDR1 LNHNV, CDR2 YYDKDF (reference sequence). This CDR3 has 15 amino acids. CDR3: CAASRLAGNENEQFF. In DNA form, the CDR3 reads TGTGCCGCCAGCAGACTAGCGGGAAATGAGAATGAGCAGTTCTTC. The full variable domain, in which reference TRBV15 and TRBJ2-1 provide the parts outside the CDR3, is DAMVIQNPRYQVTQFGKPVTLSCSQTLNHNVMYWYQQKSSQAPKLLFHYYDKDFNNEADTPDNFQSRRPNTSFCFLDIRSPGLGDTAMYLCAASRLAGNENEQFFGPGTRLTVL.

The V call is TRBV20-1, the J call TRBJ1-4, with D tentatively TRBD1 (5 bases). Germline loops: CDR1 DFQATT, CDR2 SNEGSKA (reference sequence). The CDR3 has 13 residues. V shed 5 bases and J shed 2 bases, with 9 bases lying between them. DNA of the CDR3: TGCAGTGCTGGGGGGGGGACTAATGAAAAACTGTTTTTT. Its translation: CSAGGGTNEKLFF.

This sequence joins TRBV25-1 and TRBJ2-1; possibly TRBD2 for D (6 bases). Trimming shortened V by 4 bases and J by 15 bases, and 16 bases separated the two germline ends. The length of the CDR3 is 12 residues. CDR1 and CDR2 (germline): MGHDK, SYGVNS. The CDR3 protein is CASSVGTASVFF. The CDR3 bases are TGTGCCAGCAGTGTAGGGACTGCCTCGGTGTTCTTC.

This sequence joins TRBV12-3 or TRBV12-4 and TRBJ2-1, with D possibly called TRBD1 or TRBD2 (5 bases each). Trimming left V 5 bases short and J 12 bases short, with 11 bases between. There are 11 residues in the CDR3. As DNA, the CDR3 is TGTGCCAGCAGTATTCGGGGACCGCAGTTCTTC. Encoded protein: CASSIRGPQFF.

This clonotype was recorded at least ten times. This chain's CDR3 is CSVETSYNEQFF. For the CDR3, the DNA is TGCAGCGTTGAAACCTCGTACAATGAGCAGTTCTTC. This chain connects TRBV29-1 to TRBJ2-1, with D unclear. Germline V gene sequence: CDR1 SQVTM, CDR2 ANQGSEA. The CDR3 has 12 residues. The V end lost 2 bases, the J end lost 4 bases, and 6 bases lay between the germline ends.

On this clonotype itself: A much larger clonotype is one base distant, so this may be a read error. V and J are TRBV12-3 or TRBV12-4 and TRBJ1-2; TRBD1 is a possible D gene (5 bases). CDR3 length: 14 residues. CDR3 region: CACSLSGTGYGYTF. The CDR3, as DNA: TGTGCCTGCAGTTTGTCCGGGACGGGATATGGCTACACCTTC.

On this clonotype: A much larger clone sits a single nucleotide away, making a read error possible. The chain recombines TRBV28 with TRBJ2-7; D unclear. Germline V gene data show CDR1 as MDHEN and CDR2 as SYDVKM. The CDR3 is 12 residues long. The CDR3 DNA sequence: TGTGCCAGCAGTCGTTATGTGGACGAGCGGTACTTC. Protein product: CASSRYVDERYF.

A note on this clonotype: This may be a read error: a much more frequent sequence differs by one nucleotide. The chain uses TRBV12-3 or TRBV12-4 and TRBJ2-3; no clear D gene. The CDR3 is 15 residues long. The CDR3 loop is CASSLENPTENTRYF. Here the CDR3 DNA reads TGTGCCAGCAGTTTGGAGAACCCGACTGAGAATACGCGGTATTTT.

The V and J genes are TRBV29-1 and TRBJ1-2, with 10 bases aligning to TRBD1. CDR1 and CDR2 (germline): SQVTM, ANQGSEA. V shed 5 bases and J 4 bases; nucleotides not matched to a gene: 10. The CDR3 has 15 amino acids. CDR3 sequence (DNA): TGCAGCGTTCAGGGACAGGGGATTGCTAGCTATGGCTACACCTTC. Its translation: CSVQGQGIASYGYTF.

A word on this clonotype: This may stem from a read error, because a much larger clone lies one nucleotide away. V usage is TRBV4-1 and J usage is TRBJ2-6; TRBD2 might be the D (5 bases). This CDR3 contains 18 residues. V lost 0 bases and J 0 bases, leaving 12 bases between the germline ends. Germline values: CDR1 MGHRA, CDR2 YSYEKL. The CDR3 bases are TGCGCCAGCAGCCAAGAGGGGAGTGGTGTCTCTGGGGCCAACGTCCTGACTTTC. Translating gives CASSQEGSGVSGANVLTF.